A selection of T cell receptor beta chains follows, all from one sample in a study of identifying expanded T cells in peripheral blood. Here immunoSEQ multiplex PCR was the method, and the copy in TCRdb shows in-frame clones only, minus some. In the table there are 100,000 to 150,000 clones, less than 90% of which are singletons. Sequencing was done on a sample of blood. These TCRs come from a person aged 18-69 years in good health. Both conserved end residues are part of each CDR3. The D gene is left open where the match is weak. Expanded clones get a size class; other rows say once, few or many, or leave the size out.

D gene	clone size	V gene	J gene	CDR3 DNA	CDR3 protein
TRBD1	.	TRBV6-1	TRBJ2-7	TGTGCCAGCAGGTGGACAGGGGGCTACGAGCAGTACTTC	CASRWTGGYEQYF
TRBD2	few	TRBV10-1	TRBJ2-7	TGCGCCAGCAGTCCATCCGGGACTAACCTCTACGAGCAGTACTTC	CASSPSGTNLYEQYF
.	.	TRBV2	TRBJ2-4	TGTGCCAGCAGGGGGACAATGGGAAACATTCAGTACTTC	CASRGTMGNIQYF
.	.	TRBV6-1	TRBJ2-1	TGTGCCAGCAGTGAAGCCGGTGGAGAGCAGTTCTTC	CASSEAGGEQFF
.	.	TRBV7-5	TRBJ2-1	TGTGCCAGAAGCCCCCGGGCCCCAACCAAAGACAATGAGCAGTTCTTC	CARSPRAPTKDNEQFF
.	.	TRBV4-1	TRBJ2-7	TGCGCCAGCAGCCAAGGGCCCGGACGGGAAACCTCCTACGAGCAGTACTTC	CASSQGPGRETSYEQYF
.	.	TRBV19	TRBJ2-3	TGTGCCAGTAGTATTCGGGTTGGCGCAGATACGCAGTATTTT	CASSIRVGADTQYF
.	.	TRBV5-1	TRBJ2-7	TGCGCCAGCAGCTTCCTGACAGACCCCTCAATTTACGAGCAGTACTTC	CASSFLTDPSIYEQYF
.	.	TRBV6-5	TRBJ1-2	TGTGCCAGCAGCGAAAACCGACCCCAGGGAGGGGGCTACACCTTC	CASSENRPQGGGYTF
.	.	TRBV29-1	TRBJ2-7	TGCAGCGTTGAGGGGGATATCACCTACGAGCAGTACTTC	CSVEGDITYEQYF
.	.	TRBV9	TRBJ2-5	TGTGCCAGCAGCGTAGGCGACAGACCAGAAGGGGAGACCCAGTACTTC	CASSVGDRPEGETQYF
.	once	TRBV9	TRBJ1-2	TGTGCCAGCAGCGTAGACGGGCAGAATGGCTACACCTTC	CASSVDGQNGYTF
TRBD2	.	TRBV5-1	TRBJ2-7	TGCGCCAGCAGCTTGACTAGCGGGGTCTACGAGCAGTACTTC	CASSLTSGVYEQYF
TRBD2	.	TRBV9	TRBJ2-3	TGTGCCAGCAGCGCGTGGACTAGCGGTGGAAGAGATACGCAGTATTTT	CASSAWTSGGRDTQYF
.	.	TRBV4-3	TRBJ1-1	TGCGCCAGCAGCCAAGACAGGGCAATCCCAGAAGCTTTCTTT	CASSQDRAIPEAFF
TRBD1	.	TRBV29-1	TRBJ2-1	TGCAGCGTTGACCCCGGGACAGGGGGCCGTGGTGAGCAGTTCTTC	CSVDPGTGGRGEQFF
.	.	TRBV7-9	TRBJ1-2	TGTGCCAGCAGCTTAGCAGAAGGGTACTCCTATGGCTACACCTTC	CASSLAEGYSYGYTF
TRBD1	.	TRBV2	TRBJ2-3	TGTGCCAGCAGTGGGGACAGAAACACAGATACGCAGTATTTT	CASSGDRNTDTQYF
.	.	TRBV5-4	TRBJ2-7	TGTGCCACCAGACCTCCCGGGAGTAGGTCCTACGAGCAGTACTTC	CATRPPGSRSYEQYF
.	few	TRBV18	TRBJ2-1	TGTGCCAGCTCACCGGGCCCAGCCTACAATGAGCAGTTCTTC	CASSPGPAYNEQFF
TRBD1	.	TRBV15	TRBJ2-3	TGTGCCACCAGCAGAACCCCCCCGGGACAGGGATTTAATACGCAGTATTTT	CATSRTPPGQGFNTQYF
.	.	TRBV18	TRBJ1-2	TGTGCCAGCTCAACGGGGAGGGCAGAGGCTAACTATGGCTACACCTTC	CASSTGRAEANYGYTF
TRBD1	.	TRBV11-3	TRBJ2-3	TGTGCCAGCAGCCGGGGACAGGGTGATACAGATACGCAGTATTTT	CASSRGQGDTDTQYF
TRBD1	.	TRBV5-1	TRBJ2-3	TGCGCCAGCAGCTTGGTCGAGACAGGGTCAGATACGCAGTATTTT	CASSLVETGSDTQYF
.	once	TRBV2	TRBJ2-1	TGTGCCAGCAGTGAATCTCCCTCCTACAATGAGCAGTTCTTC	CASSESPSYNEQFF
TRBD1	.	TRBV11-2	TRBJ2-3	TGTGCCAGCAGCTTACAGGGGGCTGACACAGATACGCAGTATTTT	CASSLQGADTDTQYF
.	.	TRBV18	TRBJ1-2	TGTGCCAGCTCATCCACAGGGTTGGGGTATGGCTACACCTTC	CASSSTGLGYGYTF
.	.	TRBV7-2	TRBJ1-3	TGTGCCAGCAGCCAGGACCCCAGTGGCTCTGGAAACACCATATATTTT	CASSQDPSGSGNTIYF
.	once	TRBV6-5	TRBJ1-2	TGTGCCAGCAGTTACTCTTTTCAGAACTATGGCTACACCTTC	CASSYSFQNYGYTF
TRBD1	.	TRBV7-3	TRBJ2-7	TGTGCCAGCAGCTTCGGGACAGGAGACTACGAGCAGTACTTC	CASSFGTGDYEQYF
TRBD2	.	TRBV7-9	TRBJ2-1	TGTGCCAGCAGCGGGGAGGGACTAGCGATTACTGAGCAGTTCTTC	CASSGEGLAITEQFF
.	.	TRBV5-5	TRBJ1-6	TGTGCCAGCAGCTTGGCCGACCGCGGCACCCTCCACTTT	CASSLADRGTLHF
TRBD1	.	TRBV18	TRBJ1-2	TGTGCCAGCTCACTTACAGGGGTTCTCTATGGCTACACCTTC	CASSLTGVLYGYTF
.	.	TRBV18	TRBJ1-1	TGTGCCAGCTCCCGACAGGAGAACACTGAAGCTTTCTTT	CASSRQENTEAFF
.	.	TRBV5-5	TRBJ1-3	TGTGCCAGCAGCTTGGGGGGAAACTCTGGAAACACCATATATTTT	CASSLGGNSGNTIYF
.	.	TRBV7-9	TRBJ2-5	TGTGCCAGCGGCAGGGGGGGAGAGACCCAGTACTTC	CASGRGGETQYF
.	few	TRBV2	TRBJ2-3	TGTGCCAGCAGTGAACAGGATCCCAACACAGATACGCAGTATTTT	CASSEQDPNTDTQYF
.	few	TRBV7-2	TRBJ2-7	TGTGCCAGCATGGGGGTGGTCTCCTACGAGCAGTACTTC	CASMGVVSYEQYF
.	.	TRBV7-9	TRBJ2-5	TGTGCCAGCACCGAACAGGGATCGCAAGAGACCCAGTACTTC	CASTEQGSQETQYF
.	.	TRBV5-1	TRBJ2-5	TGCGCCAGCAGCCCAGGGTCCCCACGGGAGACCCAGTACTTC	CASSPGSPRETQYF
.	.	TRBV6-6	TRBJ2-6	TGTGCCAGCAGTTACTCGAGAGGATCCGTCCTGACTTTC	CASSYSRGSVLTF
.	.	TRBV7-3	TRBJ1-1	TGTGCCAGCAGCTTACGGGGGAACACTGAAGCTTTCTTT	CASSLRGNTEAFF